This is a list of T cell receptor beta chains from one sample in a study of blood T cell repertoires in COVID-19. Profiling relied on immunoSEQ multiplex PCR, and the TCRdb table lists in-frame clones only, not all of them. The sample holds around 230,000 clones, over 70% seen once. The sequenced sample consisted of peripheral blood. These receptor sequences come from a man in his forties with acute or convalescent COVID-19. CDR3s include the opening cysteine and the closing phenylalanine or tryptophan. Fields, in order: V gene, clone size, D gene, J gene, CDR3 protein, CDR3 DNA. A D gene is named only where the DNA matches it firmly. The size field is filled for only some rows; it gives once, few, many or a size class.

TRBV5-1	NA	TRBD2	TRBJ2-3	CASSPGTSSTTQYF	TGCGCCAGCAGCCCCGGGACTAGCAGTACTACGCAGTATTTT
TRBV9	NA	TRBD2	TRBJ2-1	CASNPLAGGRGEQFF	TGTGCCAGCAATCCCCTAGCGGGAGGGCGAGGTGAGCAGTTCTTC
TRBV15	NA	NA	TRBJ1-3	CATSPGGSGNTIYF	TGTGCCACCAGCCCCGGGGGATCTGGAAACACCATATATTTT
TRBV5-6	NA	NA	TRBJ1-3	CASSFRAGGNLYSGNTIYF	TGTGCCAGCAGCTTCCGGGCAGGAGGTAACCTCTACTCTGGAAACACCATATATTTT
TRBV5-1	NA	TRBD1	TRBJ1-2	CASSLKGRGQEGYTF	TGCGCCAGCAGCTTGAAGGGCAGGGGGCAAGAAGGCTACACCTTC
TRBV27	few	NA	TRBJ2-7	CASRTLGFEQYF	TGTGCCAGCAGGACCCTCGGGTTCGAGCAGTACTTC
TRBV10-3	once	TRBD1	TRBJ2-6	CATTGAGANVLTF	TGTGCCACCACAGGGGCTGGGGCCAACGTCCTGACTTTC
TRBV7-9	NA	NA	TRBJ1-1	CASSFGMNTEAFF	TGTGCCAGCAGCTTCGGGATGAACACTGAAGCTTTCTTT
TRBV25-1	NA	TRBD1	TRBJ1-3	CASSESLGTGFGNTIYF	TGTGCCAGCAGTGAATCCTTAGGGACAGGGTTTGGAAACACCATATATTTT
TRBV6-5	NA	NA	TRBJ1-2	CASRRGAKDYGYTF	TGTGCCAGCAGGCGGGGGGCGAAGGACTATGGCTACACCTTC
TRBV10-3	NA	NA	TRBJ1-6	CAINSPDSPLHF	TGTGCCATCAACTCACCCGATTCACCCCTCCACTTT
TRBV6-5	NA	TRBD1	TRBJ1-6	CASSRDSQNSPLHF	TGTGCCAGCAGCAGGGACAGTCAGAATTCACCCCTCCACTTT
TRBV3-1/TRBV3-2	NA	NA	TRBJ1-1	CASSFVGSPAFF	TGTGCCAGCAGCTTCGTCGGGTCCCCAGCTTTCTTT
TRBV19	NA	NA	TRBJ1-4	CASSRQATNEKLFF	TGTGCCAGCTCAAGACAGGCAACTAATGAAAAACTGTTTTTT